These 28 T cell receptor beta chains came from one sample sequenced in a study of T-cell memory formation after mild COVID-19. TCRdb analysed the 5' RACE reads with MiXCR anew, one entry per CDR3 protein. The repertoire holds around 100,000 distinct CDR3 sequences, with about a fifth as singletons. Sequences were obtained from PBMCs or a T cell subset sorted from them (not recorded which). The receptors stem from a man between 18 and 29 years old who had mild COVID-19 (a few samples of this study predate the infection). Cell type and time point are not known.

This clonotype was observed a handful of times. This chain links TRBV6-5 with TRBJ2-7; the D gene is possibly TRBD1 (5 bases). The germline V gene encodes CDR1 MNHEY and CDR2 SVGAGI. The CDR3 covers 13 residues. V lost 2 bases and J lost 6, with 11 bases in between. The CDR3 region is CASSYQADSEQYF. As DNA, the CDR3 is TGTGCCAGCAGTTACCAAGCCGACAGCGAGCAGTACTTC.

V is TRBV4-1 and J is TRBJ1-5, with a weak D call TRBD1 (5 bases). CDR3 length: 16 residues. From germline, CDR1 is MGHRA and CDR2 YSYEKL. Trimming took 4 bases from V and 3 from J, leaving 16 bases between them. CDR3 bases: TGCGCCAGCAGCCCAAAAGATGCAGGGCTCAATCAGCCCCAGCATTTT. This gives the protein CASSPKDAGLNQPQHF.

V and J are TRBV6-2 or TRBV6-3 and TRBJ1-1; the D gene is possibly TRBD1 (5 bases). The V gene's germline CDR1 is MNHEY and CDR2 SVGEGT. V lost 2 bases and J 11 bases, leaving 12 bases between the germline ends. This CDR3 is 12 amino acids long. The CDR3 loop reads CASSYPTGDAFF. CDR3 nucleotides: TGTGCCAGCAGTTACCCCACCGGGGACGCTTTCTTT.

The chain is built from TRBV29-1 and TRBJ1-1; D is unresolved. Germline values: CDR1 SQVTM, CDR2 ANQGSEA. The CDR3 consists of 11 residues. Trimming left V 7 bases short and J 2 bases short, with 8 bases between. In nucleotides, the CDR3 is TGCAGCGCTAGGGAAAACACTGAAGCTTTCTTT. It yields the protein CSARENTEAFF.

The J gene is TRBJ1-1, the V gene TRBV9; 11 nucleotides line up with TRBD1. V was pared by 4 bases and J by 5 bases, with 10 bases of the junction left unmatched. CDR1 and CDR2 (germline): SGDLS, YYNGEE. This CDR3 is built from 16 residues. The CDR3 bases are TGTGCCAGCAGCTCCCGGACAGGGGGCGAGGCGACTGAAGCTTTCTTT. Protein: CASSSRTGGEATEAFF.

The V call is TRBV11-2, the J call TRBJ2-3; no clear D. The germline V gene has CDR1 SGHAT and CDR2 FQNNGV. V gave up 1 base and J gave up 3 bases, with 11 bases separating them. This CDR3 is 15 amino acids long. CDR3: CASSLASRWTDTQYF. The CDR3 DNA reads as TGTGCCAGCAGCTTAGCCTCACGGTGGACAGATACGCAGTATTTT.

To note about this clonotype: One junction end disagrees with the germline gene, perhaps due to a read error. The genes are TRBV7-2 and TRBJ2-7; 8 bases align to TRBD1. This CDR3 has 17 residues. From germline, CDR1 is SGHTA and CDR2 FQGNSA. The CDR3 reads CANSLEFLDREFSEQYF. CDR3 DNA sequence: TGTGCCAACAGCTTAGAGTTTTTGGACAGGGAATTTTCCGAGCAGTACTTC. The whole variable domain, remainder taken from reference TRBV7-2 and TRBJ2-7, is GAGVSQSPSNKVTEKGKDVELRCDPISGHTALYWYRQSLGQGLEFLIYFQGNSAPDKSGLPSDRFSAERTGGSVSTLTIQRTQQEDSAVYLCANSLEFLDREFSEQYFGPGTRLTVT.

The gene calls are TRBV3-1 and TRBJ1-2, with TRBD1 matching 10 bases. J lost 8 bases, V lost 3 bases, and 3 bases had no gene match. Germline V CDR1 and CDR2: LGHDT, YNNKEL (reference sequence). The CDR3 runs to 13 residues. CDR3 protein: CASSHGTGEGYTF. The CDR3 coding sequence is TGTGCCAGCAGCCATGGGACAGGGGAAGGCTACACCTTC.

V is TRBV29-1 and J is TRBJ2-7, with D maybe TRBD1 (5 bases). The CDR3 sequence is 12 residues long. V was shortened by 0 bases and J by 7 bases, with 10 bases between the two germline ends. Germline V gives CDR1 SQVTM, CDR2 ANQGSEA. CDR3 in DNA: TGCAGCGTTGAAGACAGGGAAGGGGAGCAGTACGTC. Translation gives CSVEDREGEQYV.

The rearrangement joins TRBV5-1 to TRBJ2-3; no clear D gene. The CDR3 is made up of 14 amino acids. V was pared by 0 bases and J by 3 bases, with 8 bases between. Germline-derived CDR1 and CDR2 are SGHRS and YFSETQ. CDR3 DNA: TGCGCCAGCAGCTTGGCCGGGTTTACAGATACGCAGTATTTT. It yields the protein CASSLAGFTDTQYF.

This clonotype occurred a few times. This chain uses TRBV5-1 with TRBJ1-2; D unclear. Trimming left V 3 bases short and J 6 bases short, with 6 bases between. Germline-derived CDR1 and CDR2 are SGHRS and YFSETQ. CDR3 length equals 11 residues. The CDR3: CASSSGDGYTF. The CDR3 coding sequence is TGCGCCAGCAGCTCCGGAGATGGCTACACCTTC.

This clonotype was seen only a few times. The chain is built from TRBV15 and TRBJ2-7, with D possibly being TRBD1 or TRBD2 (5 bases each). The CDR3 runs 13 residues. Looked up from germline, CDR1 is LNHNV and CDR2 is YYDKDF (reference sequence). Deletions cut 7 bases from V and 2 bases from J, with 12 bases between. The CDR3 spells CATTPGPAYEQYF. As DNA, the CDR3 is TGTGCCACCACCCCGGGACCGGCCTACGAGCAGTACTTC.

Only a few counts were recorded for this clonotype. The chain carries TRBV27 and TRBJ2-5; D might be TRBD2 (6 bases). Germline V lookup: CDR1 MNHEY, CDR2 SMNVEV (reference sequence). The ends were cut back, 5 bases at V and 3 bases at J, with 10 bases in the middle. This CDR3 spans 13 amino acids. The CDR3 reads CASSPIAEETQYF. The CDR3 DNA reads TGTGCCAGCAGTCCGATAGCGGAAGAGACCCAGTACTTC.

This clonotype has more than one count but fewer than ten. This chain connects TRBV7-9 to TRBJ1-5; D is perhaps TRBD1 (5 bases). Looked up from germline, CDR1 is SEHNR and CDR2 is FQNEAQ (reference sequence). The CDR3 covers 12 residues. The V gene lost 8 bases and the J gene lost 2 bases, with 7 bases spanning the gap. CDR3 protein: CASQQGNQPQHF. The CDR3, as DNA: TGTGCCAGCCAACAGGGCAATCAGCCCCAGCATTTT. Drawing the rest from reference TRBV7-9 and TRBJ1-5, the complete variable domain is DTGVSQNPRHKITKRGQNVTFRCDPISEHNRLYWYRQTLGQGPEFLTYFQNEAQLEKSRLLSDRFSAERPKGSFSTLEIQRTEQGDSAMYLCASQQGNQPQHFGDGTRLSIL.

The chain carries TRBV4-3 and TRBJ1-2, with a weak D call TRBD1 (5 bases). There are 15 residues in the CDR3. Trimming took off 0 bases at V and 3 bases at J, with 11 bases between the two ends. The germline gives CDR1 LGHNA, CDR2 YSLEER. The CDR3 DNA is TGCGCCAGCAGCCAAGATCGTATGGGGGACTATGGCTACACCTTC. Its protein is CASSQDRMGDYGYTF.

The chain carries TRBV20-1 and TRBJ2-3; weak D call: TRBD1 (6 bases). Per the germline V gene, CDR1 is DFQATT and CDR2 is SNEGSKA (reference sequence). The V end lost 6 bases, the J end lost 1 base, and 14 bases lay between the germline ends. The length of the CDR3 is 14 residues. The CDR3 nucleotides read TGCAGTGCGAAGAAGGGGGATGGCACAGATACGCAGTATTTT. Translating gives CSAKKGDGTDTQYF.

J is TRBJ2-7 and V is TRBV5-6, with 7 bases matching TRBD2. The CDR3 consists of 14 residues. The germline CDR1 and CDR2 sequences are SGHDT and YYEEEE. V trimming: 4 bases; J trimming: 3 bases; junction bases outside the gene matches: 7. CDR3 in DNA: TGTGCCAGCAGCCCAGGGAGGGGCGGCTACGAGCAGTACGTC. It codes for CASSPGRGGYEQYV.

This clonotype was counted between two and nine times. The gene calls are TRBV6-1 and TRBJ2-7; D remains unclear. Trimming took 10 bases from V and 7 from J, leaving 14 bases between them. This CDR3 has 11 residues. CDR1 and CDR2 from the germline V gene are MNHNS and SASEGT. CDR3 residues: CAILSVREQYF. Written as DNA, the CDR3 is TGTGCCATATTATCGGTCAGGGAGCAGTACTTC.

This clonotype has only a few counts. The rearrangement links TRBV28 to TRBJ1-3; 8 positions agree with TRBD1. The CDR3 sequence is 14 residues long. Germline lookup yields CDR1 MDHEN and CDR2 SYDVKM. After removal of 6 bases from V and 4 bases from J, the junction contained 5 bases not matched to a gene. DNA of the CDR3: TGTGCCAGCAGCCTGACAGGGGAAGGAAACACCATATATTTT. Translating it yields CASSLTGEGNTIYF.

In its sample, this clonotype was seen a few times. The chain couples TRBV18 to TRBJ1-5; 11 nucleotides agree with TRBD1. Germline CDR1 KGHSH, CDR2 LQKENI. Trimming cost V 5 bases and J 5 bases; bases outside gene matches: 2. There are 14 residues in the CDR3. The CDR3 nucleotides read TGTGCCAGCTCAGCGGGACAGGGGGATCAGCCCCAGCATTTT. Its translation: CASSAGQGDQPQHF.

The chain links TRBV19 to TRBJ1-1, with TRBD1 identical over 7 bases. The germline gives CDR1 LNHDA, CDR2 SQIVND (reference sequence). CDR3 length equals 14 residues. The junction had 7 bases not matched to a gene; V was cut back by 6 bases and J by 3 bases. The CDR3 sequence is CASRPSQGDTEAFF. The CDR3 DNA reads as TGTGCCAGTAGGCCAAGCCAGGGGGACACTGAAGCTTTCTTT.

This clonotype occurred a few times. The CDR3 is CASSQEPGQLAEQYF. The CDR3 coding sequence is TGCGCCAGCAGCCAGGAACCGGGACAGCTGGCGGAGCAGTACTTC. This chain connects TRBV4-1 to TRBJ2-7; TRBD1 matches 7 bases. This CDR3 has 15 residues. The junction had 12 bases not matched to a gene; V was cut back by 3 bases and J by 7 bases. Germline V gives CDR1 MGHRA, CDR2 YSYEKL.

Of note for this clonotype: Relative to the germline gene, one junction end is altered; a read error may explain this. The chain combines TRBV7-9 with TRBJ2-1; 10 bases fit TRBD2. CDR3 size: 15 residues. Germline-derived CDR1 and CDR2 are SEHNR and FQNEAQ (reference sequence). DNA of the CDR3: TGTGCCGGCAGCCTCAGCGGGGGGGCGACGAATGAGCAGTTCTTC. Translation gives CAGSLSGGATNEQFF.

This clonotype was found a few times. In DNA form, the CDR3 reads TGTGCCTGGGGGGAGCAGTTCTTC. Protein sequence: CAWGEQFF. This chain joins TRBV30 and TRBJ2-1; D is undetermined. CDR3 size: 8 residues. V gave up 5 bases and J gave up 10 bases, with 3 bases separating them. Germline V gives CDR1 GTSNPN, CDR2 SVGIG (reference sequence).

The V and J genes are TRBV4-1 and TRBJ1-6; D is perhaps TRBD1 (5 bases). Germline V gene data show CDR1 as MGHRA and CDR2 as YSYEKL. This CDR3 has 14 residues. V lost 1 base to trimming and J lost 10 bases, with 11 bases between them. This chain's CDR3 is CASSQVGGNSPLHF. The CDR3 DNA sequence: TGCGCCAGCAGCCAAGTTGGGGGGAACTCACCCCTCCACTTT.

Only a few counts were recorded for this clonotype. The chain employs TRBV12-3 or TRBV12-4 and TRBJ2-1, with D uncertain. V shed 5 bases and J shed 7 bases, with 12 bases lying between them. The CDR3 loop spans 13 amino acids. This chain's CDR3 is CASSRPGPNEQFF. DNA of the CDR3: TGTGCCAGCAGTCGACCGGGTCCGAATGAGCAGTTCTTC.

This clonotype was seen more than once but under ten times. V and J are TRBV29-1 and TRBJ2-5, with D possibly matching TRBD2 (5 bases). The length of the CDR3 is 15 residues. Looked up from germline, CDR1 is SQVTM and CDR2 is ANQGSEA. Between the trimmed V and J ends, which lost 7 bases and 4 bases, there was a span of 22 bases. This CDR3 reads CSAAGSSSGGETQYF. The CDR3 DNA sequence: TGCAGCGCCGCGGGCTCTAGTTCGGGTGGAGAGACCCAGTACTTC.

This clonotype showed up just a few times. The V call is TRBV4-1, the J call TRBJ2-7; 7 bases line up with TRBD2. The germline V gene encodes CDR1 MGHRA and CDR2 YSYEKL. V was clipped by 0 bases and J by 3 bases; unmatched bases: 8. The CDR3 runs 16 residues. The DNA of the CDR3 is TGCGCCAGCAGCCAAGACGCTGCTAGCGGAAACTACGAGCAGTACGTC. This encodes CASSQDAASGNYEQYV.